What follows describes a single TCR beta chain. As yet, its antigen is unknown. There are 15 residues in the CDR3. The data stem from a study of T cells expressing NK-cell markers. Study background: Beta-chain profiling covered CD3+CD56+NKG2C+, CD3+CD56+NKG2C- and CD3+CD56-NKG2C+ sorted subsets. One of the eight sequenced donors was seronegative, whereas the other seven were HCMV-seropositive.

Study-wide points: Leadership of the CD3+CD56-NKG2C+ fraction also belonged to these clonotypes in a handful of donors.

5'RACE template switching with UMIs produced the TCR beta cDNA. TCRdb reprocessed the 5' RACE reads; each CDR3 protein has one entry and no DNA is given. The sample holds about 460,000 distinct CDR3 sequences. This receptor was obtained from a woman aged 45-65 years in good health. The chain couples TRBV12-3 or TRBV12-4 to TRBJ2-3; TCRdb names TRBD1, which stays unverified in the absence of DNA. Sequencing was performed on blood T cells: a sorted CD56 or NKG2C T cell subset, CD4+ or CD8+ T cells, or bulk PBMC T cells (not recorded which). CDR3 sequence: CASRKTGGGTDTQYF.